A selection of T cell receptor beta chains follows, all from one sample in a study of vaccination and CD4 T cells after COVID-19. TCRdb ran MiXCR on the PCR reads and lists one entry per CDR3 protein. The sample consists of more than 6,500 distinct CDR3 sequences, around 62% of them appearing once. For these TCRs, the target antigens are not known. Specimen: CD4+ T cells from blood, cultured in vitro. Every receptor here comes from a human donor who had recovered from COVID-19. Both conserved end residues are part of each CDR3. A D gene is named only where the DNA matches it firmly. Clone size appears in some rows only: once, few, many, or a class for an expanded clone.

CDR3,DNA,J,size,D,V
CATSGAGPSGNQPQHF,TGTGCCACCAGTGGTGCCGGGCCGTCTGGCAATCAGCCCCAGCATTTT,TRBJ1-5,few,-,TRBV24-1
CATSALGGRTGELFF,TGTGCCACCAGTGCTCTCGGGGGCCGGACCGGGGAGCTGTTTTTT,TRBJ2-2,few,-,TRBV24-1
CATSDRLGRYQETQYF,TGTGCCACCAGTGACCGACTGGGACGGTACCAAGAGACCCAGTACTTC,TRBJ2-5,-,-,TRBV24-1
CASSARQIPNYGYTF,TGTGCCAGCAGTGCTCGACAGATACCAAACTATGGCTACACCTTC,TRBJ1-2,-,-,TRBV2
CASSPGLAGEETQYF,TGCGCCAGCAGCCCCGGACTAGCGGGAGAAGAGACCCAGTACTTC,TRBJ2-5,once,TRBD2,TRBV5-1
CSSKDSYASSYNSPLHF,TGCAGTTCAAAGGACAGTTACGCGAGCTCCTATAATTCACCCCTCCACTTT,TRBJ1-6,-,-,TRBV20-1
CASSSLNPGHPYGYTF,TGTGCCAGCAGTTCGCTCAATCCGGGACACCCGTATGGCTACACCTTC,TRBJ1-2,hyperexpanded,-,TRBV27
CASSLRPGLAGGEQYF,TGTGCCAGCAGTTTACGACCGGGACTAGCGGGAGGGGAGCAGTACTTC,TRBJ2-7,few,TRBD2,TRBV27
CASSYSGGRRETQYF,TGTGCCAGCAGTTACTCGGGGGGACGGCGAGAGACCCAGTACTTC,TRBJ2-5,few,-,TRBV6-5
CASSYGRSNQPQHF,TGTGCCAGCAGTTATGGCCGTAGCAATCAGCCCCAGCATTTT,TRBJ1-5,few,-,TRBV6-2/TRBV6-3
CASSQDLRDRGNEQFF,TGTGCCAGCAGCCAAGATCTAAGGGACAGGGGAAATGAGCAGTTCTTC,TRBJ2-1,-,TRBD1,TRBV4-2
CSVWQMNTEAFF,TGCAGCGTTTGGCAGATGAACACTGAAGCTTTCTTT,TRBJ1-1,once,-,TRBV29-1
CASTSWDRFVPNIQYF,TGTGCCAGCACCTCGTGGGACAGGTTTGTGCCGAACATTCAGTACTTC,TRBJ2-4,-,-,TRBV21-1
CASTRGGEMYGYTF,TGTGCCAGCACCCGGGGGGGGGAAATGTATGGCTACACCTTC,TRBJ1-2,-,-,TRBV12-3/TRBV12-4
CASSMPTSGSYEQYF,TGTGCCAGTAGTATGCCGACTAGCGGGAGTTACGAGCAGTACTTC,TRBJ2-7,-,TRBD2,TRBV19
CSASLLAGTDTQYF,TGCAGTGCTAGCCTGCTAGCGGGCACAGATACGCAGTATTTT,TRBJ2-3,few,TRBD2,TRBV20-1
CASSLEETGAVNGYTF,TGTGCCAGCAGCTTGGAGGAGACAGGGGCAGTAAATGGCTACACCTTC,TRBJ1-2,-,TRBD1,TRBV7-8
CASSSGTGEYGYTF,TGTGCCAGCAGTTCCGGGACAGGGGAATATGGCTACACCTTC,TRBJ1-2,-,TRBD1,TRBV27
CSVRRGRDTEAFF,TGCAGCGTCCGCCGGGGAAGGGACACTGAAGCTTTCTTT,TRBJ1-1,-,-,TRBV29-1
CASSYWDTTEAFF,TGTGCCAGCAGTTACTGGGACACCACTGAAGCTTTCTTT,TRBJ1-1,-,-,TRBV6-2/TRBV6-3
CASSTRLALGIDTQYF,TGTGCCAGCAGCACCCGACTAGCTCTGGGCATAGATACGCAGTATTTT,TRBJ2-3,-,TRBD2,TRBV7-8
CASSFAAGAQSYEQYF,TGTGCCAGCAGTTTCGCGGCGGGGGCGCAGTCCTACGAGCAGTACTTC,TRBJ2-7,medium-sized,-,TRBV12-3/TRBV12-4
CASSYSTGQEIIEQYF,TGTGCCAGCAGTTACTCGACGGGACAGGAGATCATCGAGCAGTACTTC,TRBJ2-7,-,TRBD1,TRBV6-5
CASIPTSGRPDEQYF,TGTGCCAGCATACCGACTAGCGGGAGACCGGACGAGCAGTACTTC,TRBJ2-7,-,-,TRBV21-1
CASSLWLWDGTSYEQYF,TGTGCCAGCAGTTTATGGTTGTGGGACGGGACCTCCTACGAGCAGTACTTC,TRBJ2-7,few,-,TRBV28
CSSWGAREQYF,TGCAGTAGTTGGGGGGCGCGAGAGCAGTACTTC,TRBJ2-7,-,-,TRBV20-1
CASSLTGGNQPQHF,TGTGCCAGCAGTTTAACAGGGGGCAATCAGCCCCAGCATTTT,TRBJ1-5,-,TRBD1,TRBV12-3/TRBV12-4
CATSDTQTGNYGYTF,TGTGCCACCAGTGATACTCAGACAGGGAACTATGGCTACACCTTC,TRBJ1-2,-,TRBD1,TRBV24-1
CASSGQGFQETQYF,TGTGCCAGCAGTGGACAGGGGTTTCAAGAGACCCAGTACTTC,TRBJ2-5,-,TRBD1,TRBV2
CASSAGSHYEQYF,TGTGCCAGCAGCGCCGGGAGCCACTACGAGCAGTACTTC,TRBJ2-7,few,-,TRBV6-1
CAWSAGGTGNQPQHF,TGTGCCTGGAGTGCTGGCGGGACAGGTAATCAGCCCCAGCATTTT,TRBJ1-5,-,TRBD1,TRBV30
CASSEFGQGARGANVLTF,TGTGCCAGCAGTGAATTTGGACAGGGGGCGCGCGGGGCCAACGTCCTGACTTTC,TRBJ2-6,-,TRBD1,TRBV2
CASRKGRQGNNQPQHF,TGTGCCAGCAGGAAGGGTAGACAGGGGAACAATCAGCCCCAGCATTTT,TRBJ1-5,few,TRBD1,TRBV2
CASSLAPAGGYTF,TGTGCCAGCAGCTTAGCCCCTGCCGGTGGCTACACCTTC,TRBJ1-2,-,-,TRBV7-9
CAISPGAGETQYF,TGTGCCATCAGCCCAGGGGCCGGAGAGACCCAGTACTTC,TRBJ2-5,medium-sized,-,TRBV10-3
CSAWGTAKNQPQHF,TGCAGTGCTTGGGGGACAGCCAAGAATCAGCCCCAGCATTTT,TRBJ1-5,-,TRBD1,TRBV20-1
CASSLMGGNAEAFF,TGTGCCAGCAGCTTAATGGGGGGAAACGCTGAAGCTTTCTTT,TRBJ1-1,-,-,TRBV7-9
CASSEQGPPNEKLFF,TGTGCCAGCAGCGAACAGGGTCCACCTAATGAAAAACTGTTTTTT,TRBJ1-4,-,-,TRBV7-9
CATSRGAYEQYF,TGTGCCACCAGCAGGGGGGCTTACGAGCAGTACTTC,TRBJ2-7,large,-,TRBV15
CASSLSGYTF,TGTGCCAGCAGCTTAAGTGGCTACACCTTC,TRBJ1-2,few,-,TRBV11-1
CASSLVYWAGGSNTEAFF,TGTGCCAGCAGCTTAGTTTATTGGGCAGGGGGCAGTAACACTGAAGCTTTCTTT,TRBJ1-1,-,TRBD1,TRBV7-2